This TCR beta chain was sequenced in a study of blood T cell repertoires in COVID-19. Study context: The study drew acute and convalescent COVID-19 samples from the United States, Italy and Spain.

Germline CDR1 reads SGHTS; CDR2 reads YDEGEE. Trimming removed 2 bases from V and 3 bases from J, with 4 bases in between. CDR3 length: 12 amino acids. Generated by immunoSEQ multiplex PCR, the TCRdb table keeps only in-frame clones and is missing some. Of fewer than 300,000 clones listed, roughly 84% are singletons. This TCR was recovered from a woman aged 18-30 years with acute or convalescent COVID-19. V is TRBV5-8 and J is TRBJ2-3; no reliable D call. The specimen sequenced was peripheral blood. CDR3 sequence: CASSFRTDTQYF. The CDR3 bases are TGTGCCAGCAGCTTCAGGACAGATACGCAGTATTTT.